This T cell receptor (beta chain) was identified in a study of low-dose radiotherapy and immunotherapy resistance in tumors. Background on the study: Cohort 1 got 0.5 Gy per fraction every 2 weeks, 6.5 Gy in total.

About this clonotype itself: An end of the junction does not agree with germline; a read error may underlie this.

Both a constant-region primer and a V-primer adapter served to amplify TCRs across roughly 21 PCR cycles. MiXCR, run by TCRdb on the reads, gives a single entry per CDR3 protein. The sample carries tens of thousands of distinct CDR3 sequences, about 10% recorded once. Time point: before trial treatment. Donors were administered nivolumab, ipilimumab, aspirin and low-dose cyclophosphamide, together with low-dose radiotherapy. Patients who could take part had advanced solid tumors with no tumor-infiltrating lymphocytes. The CDR3 extends over 15 amino acids. Germline assignment: CDR1 MNHEY and CDR2 SVGAGI.

This sequence was found in a female donor with ovarian cancer. This sample comprised PBMCs, obtained before treatment. The genes are TRBV6-5 and TRBJ2-7; 9 bases line up with TRBD1. In DNA, the CDR3 is TGTGCCAGCAGAGAATCCGGGACAGGGACCTACGAGCAGCACTTC. Residues: CASRESGTGTYEQHF.